Listed below are T cell receptor beta chains from one sample, sequenced in a study of T cell responses to AZD1222 COVID-19 vaccine. TCRdb keeps only in-frame clones here, not all; method: immunoSEQ multiplex PCR. The data contain roughly 150,000 clones, roughly 84% of them singletons. The input for sequencing was peripheral blood, taken on day 0 of AZD1222 vaccination. All receptors derive from an adult in good health. Each CDR3 is given with its conserved first and last residue. The order of the fields is clone size, D gene, V gene, J gene, CDR3 DNA, CDR3 protein. D genes are given only for firm matches. Clone size appears in some rows only: once, few, many, or a class for an expanded clone.

>-|-|TRBV3-1/TRBV3-2|TRBJ1-1
TGTGCCAGCAGCCAAGTTGAAGGGTCGGCTTTCTTT
CASSQVEGSAFF
>-|-|TRBV11-2|TRBJ1-1
TGTGCCAGCACGCTTGTACAGGGCACTGAAGCTTTCTTT
CASTLVQGTEAFF
>-|-|TRBV14|TRBJ2-2
TGTGCCAGCAGCCAGACTAGACAGGGCACCGGGGAGCTGTTTTTT
CASSQTRQGTGELFF
>-|-|TRBV7-3|TRBJ1-1
TGTGCCAGCAGCAGTAAGGGACATAATGAAGCTTTCTTT
CASSSKGHNEAFF
>-|TRBD2|TRBV9|TRBJ2-1
TGTGCCAGCAGCGGCGGACTAGCGGGGGGTTCCAATGAGCAGTTCTTC
CASSGGLAGGSNEQFF
>-|TRBD1|TRBV2|TRBJ1-2
TGTGCCAGCAGTGAAGCTCAGGGGGCCCTTCCCCCCTTC
CASSEAQGALPPF
>once|-|TRBV5-1|TRBJ2-4
TGCGCCAGCAGCTCAGGGGACTTCCTAGCCAAAAACATTCAGTACTTC
CASSSGDFLAKNIQYF
>-|TRBD2|TRBV3-1/TRBV3-2|TRBJ2-2
TGTGCCAGCAGCCAAGATAGGTTCCAGCGGGGGACCGGGGAGCTGTTTTTT
CASSQDRFQRGTGELFF
>-|-|TRBV4-1|TRBJ1-1
TGCGCCAGCAGCCAAGATCCCCGGACACCGGCGAGCCTTGAAGCTTTCTTT
CASSQDPRTPASLEAFF
>once|-|TRBV7-9|TRBJ2-3
TGTGCCAGCAGCTTCGCAGATACGCAGTATTTT
CASSFADTQYF
>-|TRBD1|TRBV19|TRBJ1-2
TGTGCCAGTACCATGACCAGGACAGGGCCTTATGGCTACACCTTC
CASTMTRTGPYGYTF
>-|TRBD1|TRBV28|TRBJ1-5
TGTGCCGTACTTGGGGGGGACAGGGGACCCAATCAGCCCCAGCATTTT
CAVLGGDRGPNQPQHF
>-|TRBD1|TRBV5-6|TRBJ1-6
TGTGCCAGCAGCACCTCGGACAGGATAAGTTCACCCCTCCACTTT
CASSTSDRISSPLHF
>few|-|TRBV5-8|TRBJ2-1
TGTGCCAGCAGCCTGAAGTGGGGGCAGCACAATGAGCAGTTCTTC
CASSLKWGQHNEQFF
>-|TRBD1|TRBV28|TRBJ1-6
TGTGCCAGCAGTTTATTCCTCGGGACAGGCTTCTCCTATAATTCACCCCTCCACTTT
CASSLFLGTGFSYNSPLHF
>-|TRBD2|TRBV6-1|TRBJ2-1
TGTGCCAGCAGTACTAGCGGGGTGAACAATGAGCAGTTCTTC
CASSTSGVNNEQFF